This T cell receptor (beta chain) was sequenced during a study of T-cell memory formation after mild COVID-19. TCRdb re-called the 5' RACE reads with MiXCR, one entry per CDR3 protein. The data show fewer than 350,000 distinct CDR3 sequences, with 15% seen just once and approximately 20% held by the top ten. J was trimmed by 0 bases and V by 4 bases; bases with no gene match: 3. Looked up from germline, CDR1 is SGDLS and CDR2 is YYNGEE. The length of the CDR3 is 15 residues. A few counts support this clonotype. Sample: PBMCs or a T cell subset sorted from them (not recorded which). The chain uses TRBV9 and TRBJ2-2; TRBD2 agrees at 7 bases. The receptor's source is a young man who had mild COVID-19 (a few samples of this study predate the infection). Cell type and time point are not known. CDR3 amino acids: CASSRLAANTGELFF. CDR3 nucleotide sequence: TGTGCCAGCAGCAGACTAGCCGCGAACACCGGGGAGCTGTTTTTT. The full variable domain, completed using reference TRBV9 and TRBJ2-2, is DSGVTQTPKHLITATGQRVTLRCSPRSGDLSVYWYQQSLDQGLQFLIQYYNGEERAKGNILERFSAQQFPDLHSELNLSSLELGDSALYFCASSRLAANTGELFFGEGSRLTVL.